This T cell receptor (beta chain) was recovered during a study of blood T cell repertoires in COVID-19 (TCRdb year 2020). With respect to the entire study: Collaborator samples came from the United States, Italy and Spain and covered acute and convalescent phases of COVID-19. The prospective study material was composed of cDNA or gDNA derived from T cells, B-cell-depleted T cells, or PBMCs. Deeply sampled blood TCRbeta repertoires from subjects exposed to, actively infected with, or recovered from COVID-19 were included in the dataset. A freely available public database, intended as a resource for researchers studying the immune response to SARS-CoV-2, is where the repertoires were released. Samples were obtained from the ongoing ImmuneRACE study (first 160 participants) and from some 1,300 subjects provided by 6 global collaborators. Sample metadata almost always included a de-identified subject ID, COVID-19 status, age in years and sex. Where HLA class I and class II types were available, the types were taken from metadata supplied by the sample provider, not from assay-based typing.

What the study reported, not specific to this receptor: The quantity of clinical and demographic metadata differed by source and by participant and was supplied without curation.

Collaborating institutions collected whole blood in K2EDTA tubes following their own protocols. For TCRbeta analysis, collaborator samples were shipped as frozen whole blood, as isolated PBMCs, or as DNA extracted from either sample type. CDR1 LNHDA and CDR2 SQIVND are derived from the germline V gene (reference sequence). The CDR3, cysteine through phenylalanine, is 16 amino acids long. Only the CDR3 region is kept as DNA, spanning 48 bases read in frame from base 1. Trimming at the junction amounts to 6 bases on V and 0 bases on J, and the germline ends lie 15 bases apart. On this clone itself: Its binding antigen is unknown. No base qualities exist here, and no much larger clone lies one base off it.

The immunoSEQ Assay, a bias-controlled multiplex PCR, was used to amplify TCRbeta CDR3 regions from genomic DNA. In the original analysis: Nucleated cell counts per sample were estimated from amplification of reference gene primers within the assay. To quantify the absolute abundance of each unique TCRbeta CDR3 rearrangement, sequence reads were collapsed and filtered. Productive Simpson clonality was computed per sample as the square root of Simpson's diversity index over productive rearrangements. TCRdb's version of the immuneACCESS table is confined to in-frame rearrangements and falls short of the full clone set. An unresolved V gene accounts for under half of the shortfall where checked; the remainder is of unknown origin. The DNA was the basis for D and trimming; V, J and clone size are from that table. In this sample the table shows 60,000 to 75,000 clones, almost 85% of which occur a single time. Together, the top ten hold approximately 16% of the sample.

The chain is assembled from TRBV19 and TRBJ2-1; 7 matching bases give a weak D call of TRBD2. Sequencing used peripheral blood. This receptor was identified in a human donor in a cohort sampled during active COVID-19. The DNA is as follows: TGTGCCAGTAGGGGGGCGGGGGAAAGCTCCTACAATGAGCAGTTCTTC. Translated, it reads CASRGAGESSYNEQFF.